This TCR beta chain was sequenced for a study of cytotoxic CD8 clonotypes in ibrutinib-treated CLL. Findings and limits, study-wide: The study found baseline clonality above age-matched healthy donors, tracking circulating CD8+ T-cell counts.

About 1.9 micrograms of genomic DNA (from cryopreserved PBMCs) were used for TCR beta libraries. The method was immunoSEQ multiplex PCR; TCRdb's version includes in-frame clones alone and lacks a portion of them. The repertoire has fewer than 300,000 clones, 65% to 85% of them found once; the top ten carry roughly 5%. On this clone: The antigen is undetermined.

The clonotype comes from a human donor with chronic lymphocytic leukemia. Specimen: PBMCs, collected at disease progression, from a patient treated with ibrutinib.

CDR3 sequence reads: CASSRWSGSGKYNEQFF. CDR3 sequence (DNA): TGCGCCAGCAGTCGGTGGTCGGGGAGCGGAAAATACAATGAGCAGTTCTTC. V usage is TRBV23-1 and J usage is TRBJ2-1; a weak D match, TRBD2 (5 bases). TRBV23-1 is an open reading frame whose function is uncertain. V was clipped by 4 bases and J by 4 bases, with 20 bases between them. This CDR3 is 17 amino acids long.